The 23 T cell receptor beta chains given below trace back to one sample, sequenced in a study of post-analysis software for immune sequencing data. Unique molecular identifiers had been added to the TCR beta cDNA libraries. TCRdb used MiXCR to reprocess the PCR reads, holding one entry per CDR3 protein. The sample carries 400,000 to 500,000 distinct CDR3 sequences, approximately 39% recorded once. Their cognate antigens are unknown. Overall study results and limits: Patients had higher frequencies than controls of roughly 5 TRBV segments, including TRBV5-6, TRBV5-1 and TRBV20-1.

Sequencing was performed on blood. These receptors were collected from a girl aged 2-15 years with multiple sclerosis.

The chain carries TRBV6-2 or TRBV6-3 and TRBJ2-7; D not certain. The CDR3 sequence is 15 residues long. Germline assignment: CDR1 MNHEY and CDR2 SVGEGT. The V and J ends lost 0 bases and 1 base respectively, with 10 bases between them. The CDR3 coding sequence is TGTGCCAGCAGTTACTCGAGTCAGATTTCCTACGAGCAGTACTTC. It translates to CASSYSSQISYEQYF.

This clonotype was observed a handful of times. The chain employs TRBV12-3 or TRBV12-4 and TRBJ2-3; a possible D gene is TRBD2 (5 bases). The CDR3 length is 13 residues. Trimming cost V 6 bases and J 6 bases, with 13 bases left between them. CDR3 in amino acids: CASSGGRPDTQYF. The CDR3, as DNA: TGTGCCAGCAGCGGAGGACGACCCGATACGCAGTATTTT.

The chain carries TRBV18 and TRBJ2-7; D might be TRBD1 (6 bases). The CDR3 totals 14 residues. Trimming took off 3 bases at V and 6 bases at J, with 15 bases between the two ends. Looked up from germline, CDR1 is KGHSH and CDR2 is LQKENI. CDR3 region: CASSPEQGVAEQYF. The CDR3, as DNA: TGTGCCAGCTCACCGGAACAGGGAGTAGCCGAGCAGTACTTC.

The rearrangement links TRBV12-3 or TRBV12-4 to TRBJ2-7, with 10 positions matching TRBD1. The CDR3 consists of 17 residues. J was trimmed by 7 bases and V by 1 base; bases with no gene match: 13. The CDR3 bases are TGTGCCAGCAGTTTAGGACAGGGGGCGGACCGGCTCAATGAGCAGTACTTC. Its protein product is CASSLGQGADRLNEQYF.

The chain couples TRBV5-1 to TRBJ1-2; D gene uncertain. Trimming removed 2 bases from V and 6 bases from J, with 17 bases in between. The CDR3 contains 15 residues. Germline V gives CDR1 SGHRS, CDR2 YFSETQ. Written as DNA, the CDR3 is TGCGCCAGCAGCTTCAGAGTAGAAGGGCAGGATGGCTACACCTTC. Its translation: CASSFRVEGQDGYTF.

V and J are TRBV4-3 and TRBJ2-7; 9 bases fit TRBD1. This CDR3 region has 15 residues. V dropped 0 bases and J dropped 4; count of bases not matched to a gene: 4. Per germline, CDR1 LGHNA and CDR2 YSLEER. CDR3 nucleotides: TGCGCCAGCAGCCAAGATTGGGGACAGGGATACGAGCAGTACTTC. As protein: CASSQDWGQGYEQYF.

The chain links TRBV6-5 to TRBJ1-5, with 7 bases matching TRBD1. The CDR3 is 12 amino acids. Per the germline V gene, CDR1 is MNHEY and CDR2 is SVGAGI. The V segment lost 5 bases and the J segment 6 bases; nucleotides outside the gene matches: 1. DNA of the CDR3: TGTGCCAGCAGTAGACAGGGTCAGCCCCAGCATTTT. Its translation: CASSRQGQPQHF.

This clonotype came up a few times. The chain employs TRBV7-3 and TRBJ1-2; 7 positions agree with TRBD1. The CDR3 runs 14 residues. V dropped 5 bases and J dropped 4; count of bases not matched to a gene: 7. CDR1 SGHTA and CDR2 FQGTGA come from the germline V gene. The CDR3 region is CASSPTGQTYGYTF. The CDR3 DNA sequence: TGTGCCAGCAGCCCGACAGGGCAGACCTATGGCTACACCTTC.

This clonotype has more than one count but fewer than ten. The chain combines TRBV29-1 with TRBJ2-1; 7 bases are a match to TRBD2. V shed 6 bases and J 4 bases; nucleotides not matched to a gene: 3. Per germline, CDR1 SQVTM and CDR2 ANQGSEA. The CDR3 totals 12 residues. CDR3 DNA: TGCAGCGTCCGGGAGGCTTACAATGAGCAGTTCTTC. Encoded protein: CSVREAYNEQFF.

The chain links TRBV15 to TRBJ2-3, with 11 bases aligning to TRBD2. CDR3 size: 19 residues. CDR1 is LNHNV and CDR2 is YYDKDF in the germline V gene (reference sequence). V was pared by 0 bases and J by 6 bases, with 14 bases of the junction left unmatched. Here the CDR3 reads CATSRDPGLAVSGADTQYF. CDR3 DNA sequence: TGTGCCACCAGCAGAGATCCGGGACTAGCGGTCTCTGGAGCGGATACGCAGTATTTT.

Turning to this clonotype: The junction and the germline gene differ at one end; a read error may be behind it. This chain connects TRBV27 to TRBJ2-3; TRBD2 aligns across 7 bases. Germline V gives CDR1 MNHEY, CDR2 SMNVEV (reference sequence). There are 16 residues in the CDR3. CDR3 coding DNA: TGTGCCAGCAGTTCAGGCCCGGGGAGGGGAACAGATGCGCAGTATTTT. Translating it yields CASSSGPGRGTDAQYF.

The chain is built from TRBV2 and TRBJ2-7; tentative D call: TRBD2 (5 bases). The germline V and J ends were trimmed by 0 bases and 4 bases, with 13 bases remaining between them. From germline, CDR1 is SNHLY and CDR2 FYNNEI. This CDR3 is 15 amino acids long. The CDR3 DNA is TGTGCCAGCAGTGAAGCGGGAGACCTGACTTACGAGCAGTACTTC. Amino acids: CASSEAGDLTYEQYF.

J is TRBJ2-5 and V is TRBV10-3, with D perhaps matching TRBD1 (6 bases). The end of the DNA aligns better with TRBJ2-7, so the J call may be wrong. Germline V gene data show CDR1 as ENHRY and CDR2 as SYGVKD. This CDR3 has 15 amino acids. The DNA of the CDR3 is TGTGCCATCAGTGACGGTCCTTACAGGGTCCGCGAGCAGTACTTC. This translates into CAISDGPYRVREQYF.

The rearrangement links TRBV7-9 to TRBJ1-1, with TRBD1 as a possible D gene (6 bases). V was trimmed by 1 base and J by 8 bases, leaving 11 bases between them. This CDR3 contains 13 residues. Per the germline V gene, CDR1 is SEHNR and CDR2 is FQNEAQ (reference sequence). The CDR3 nucleotides are TGTGCCAGCAGCTTAGTGGACAGATTAGAAGCTTTCTTT. Translated: CASSLVDRLEAFF.

There are a few counts of this clonotype. This chain joins TRBV28 and TRBJ2-6; D possibly corresponds to TRBD2 (5 bases). CDR3 length equals 18 residues. From germline, CDR1 is MDHEN and CDR2 SYDVKM. V was cut by 4 bases and J by 1 base, with 17 bases left in between. CDR3 sequence: CASSSGLRKGSGANVLTF. In DNA, the CDR3 is TGTGCCAGCAGTTCTGGACTGCGGAAAGGATCTGGGGCCAACGTCCTGACTTTC.

This rearrangement joins TRBV12-3 or TRBV12-4 to TRBJ2-7, with TRBD2 identical over 9 bases. The CDR3 is 15 amino acids. After removal of 6 bases from V and 0 bases from J, the junction contained 6 bases not matched to a gene. CDR3 nucleotides: TGTGCCAGCAGCAGCCGACTAGCGGTCTCCTACGAGCAGTACTTC. Protein sequence: CASSSRLAVSYEQYF.

The table lists this clonotype with a few counts. This rearrangement joins TRBV12-3 or TRBV12-4 to TRBJ2-5; D gene unclear. With 5 bases removed from V and 5 bases from J, the gap between germline ends came to 15 bases. The CDR3 runs 14 residues. The CDR3 DNA is TGTGCCAGCAGTATCAGGACCTTGCGGGAGACCCAGTACTTC. It specifies CASSIRTLRETQYF.

The chain combines TRBV15 with TRBJ2-3, with 12 bases fitting TRBD2. CDR3 length: 17 residues. J gave up 4 bases and V 1 base, and 6 bases lay outside the gene matches. In germline, CDR1 is LNHNV, CDR2 YYDKDF (reference sequence). The DNA for the CDR3 is TGTGCCACCAGCAGAGGGGCTAGCGGGAGGGCCGCAGATACGCAGTATTTT. Its translation is CATSRGASGRAADTQYF.

The CDR3 nucleotides read TGTGCCAGAAAAACGGTGATGACAGATACGCAGTATTTT. Protein: CARKTVMTDTQYF. The chain has TRBV2 and TRBJ2-3, with no clear D. Germline assignment: CDR1 SNHLY and CDR2 FYNNEI. Trimming took 9 bases from V and 3 from J, leaving 13 bases between them. There are 13 residues in the CDR3.

This clonotype was seen more than once but under ten times. V is TRBV29-1 and J is TRBJ1-2; TRBD1 matches 9 bases. V trimming: 7 bases; J trimming: 7 bases; junction bases outside the gene matches: 7. The CDR3 has 12 amino acids. Germline assignment: CDR1 SQVTM and CDR2 ANQGSEA. The DNA of the CDR3 is TGCAGCGGACTGGACAGGGGTGTTGGCTACACCTTC. Translated, it gives CSGLDRGVGYTF.

This clonotype was observed a handful of times. V usage is TRBV5-1 and J usage is TRBJ2-1; the D call may be TRBD1 or TRBD2 (5 bases each). The CDR3 covers 14 residues. Germline V gene data show CDR1 as SGHRS and CDR2 as YFSETQ. V gave up 4 bases and J gave up 13 bases, with 21 bases separating them. The CDR3 loop is CASSLSEVDWGQFF. In DNA form, the CDR3 reads TGCGCCAGCAGCCTGTCGGAGGTGGATTGGGGCCAGTTCTTC. The full variable domain, completed using reference TRBV5-1 and TRBJ2-1, is KAGVTQTPRYLIKTRGQQVTLSCSPISGHRSVSWYQQTPGQGLQFLFEYFSETQRNKGNFPGRFSGRQFSNSRSEMNVSTLELGDSALYLCASSLSEVDWGQFFGPGTRLTVL.

The chain employs TRBV10-3 and TRBJ2-7; D is perhaps TRBD1 (6 bases). Trimming left V 2 bases short and J 6 bases short, with 8 bases between. CDR3 size: 12 residues. The germline CDR1 and CDR2 sequences are ENHRY and SYGVKD. DNA of the CDR3: TGTGCCATCAGTGAGGGGACACCCGAGCAGTACTTC. It encodes CAISEGTPEQYF.

This clonotype showed up just a few times. This chain links TRBV5-6 with TRBJ2-3, with 8 bases that match TRBD2. The CDR3 is made up of 14 amino acids. Germline V gives CDR1 SGHDT, CDR2 YYEEEE. V lost 4 bases, J lost 3 bases, and 4 bases stayed unmatched. CDR3 coding DNA: TGTGCCAGCAGCGGGACTAGGGGGACAGATACGCAGTATTTT. It yields the protein CASSGTRGTDTQYF.